This record looks at one T cell receptor beta chain sequence and its context. The germline gives CDR1 KGHSH, CDR2 LQKENI. The CDR3 runs 16 residues. Trimming pared 2 bases from V and 2 bases from J, leaving 14 bases between. The data are from a study of OX40 agonist ivuxolimab in advanced cancers. Whole-study context: Patients with prior anti-PD-1, anti-PD-L1 or anti-CTLA-4 therapy were eligible; 40% to 45% had some.

Assay used: immunoSEQ multiplex PCR; TCRdb lists only in-frame clones, some missing. This table holds about 66,000 clones, roughly 81% found once. The sequencing used CD4+ or CD8+ T cells sorted from blood, collected in a trial of the OX40 agonist ivuxolimab. V and J are TRBV18 and TRBJ2-3; D assignment may be TRBD1 or TRBD2 (5 bases each). The clonotype originates from an adult with an advanced solid tumor such as melanoma, head and neck, liver or kidney cancer. DNA for the CDR3: TGTGCCAGCTCACCAACCGGGGCCTATCACACAGATACGCAGTATTTT. Its translation is CASSPTGAYHTDTQYF.